The 22 T cell receptor beta chains below all came from one sample that was sequenced in a study of long-term antiretroviral therapy in people with HIV. The assay used was immunoSEQ (version v3.0), run at survey level. TCRdb keeps only in-frame clones here, not all; method: immunoSEQ multiplex PCR. The repertoire holds about 28,000 clones, approximately 84% seen once, with roughly 1% in the top ten. The sequencing here drew on unsorted PBMCs, taken 2 years after starting antiretroviral therapy. Receptors originate from a man aged 45-60 years with HIV.

The chain joins TRBV5-6 to TRBJ2-2; 12 positions match TRBD1. Trimming cost V 3 bases and J 7 bases; bases outside gene matches: 4. Germline CDR1 and CDR2: SGHDT and YYEEEE. The CDR3 is 15 amino acids. This chain's CDR3 is CASSWDRGLGGELFF. In nucleotides, the CDR3 is TGTGCCAGCAGCTGGGACAGGGGGCTTGGCGGGGAGCTGTTTTTT.

This clone was observed a single time. The chain couples TRBV5-4 to TRBJ2-3; 11 bases are shared with TRBD1. The CDR3 runs to 14 residues. CDR1 and CDR2 from the germline V gene are SGHNT and YYREEE (reference sequence). The ends lost 4 bases at V and 7 bases at J; junction bases unmatched: 5. CDR3 sequence (DNA): TGTGCCAGCAGCAGGACAGGGGGCGCGCATACGCAGTATTTT. Its protein product is CASSRTGGAHTQYF. Based on the CDR3 plus reference TRBV5-4 and TRBJ2-3, the full variable domain is ETGVTQSPTHLIKTRGQQVTLRCSSQSGHNTVSWYQQALGQGPQFIFQYYREEENGRGNFPPRFSGLQFPNYSSELNVNALELDDSALYLCASSRTGGAHTQYFGPGTRLTVL.

This chain uses TRBV7-6 with TRBJ2-2; no reliable D call. This CDR3 contains 13 residues. CDR1 SGHVS and CDR2 FNYEAQ come from the germline V gene. The V end was cut by 3 bases, the J end by 4 bases, with 6 bases between. The CDR3 region is CASSFRGTGELFF. The DNA for the CDR3 is TGTGCCAGCAGCTTCCGTGGCACCGGGGAGCTGTTTTTT.

This chain joins TRBV5-5 and TRBJ2-3; a weak D match, TRBD2 (6 bases). There are 15 residues in the CDR3. The V end lost 1 base, the J end lost 4 bases, and 13 bases lay between the germline ends. CDR1 SGHKS and CDR2 YYEKEE come from the germline V gene (reference sequence). The CDR3 is CASSLQAGIPDTQYF. The CDR3 DNA is TGTGCCAGCAGCTTGCAGGCGGGGATCCCAGATACGCAGTATTTT.

The chain is built from TRBV27 and TRBJ2-6; D possibly corresponds to TRBD2 (7 bases). The V end was cut by 5 bases, the J end by 4 bases, with 12 bases between. The CDR3 contains 15 residues. CDR1 and CDR2 (germline): MNHEY, SMNVEV (reference sequence). CDR3 loop: CASSVAGAGANVLTF. DNA of the CDR3: TGTGCCAGCAGTGTGGCGGGGGCCGGGGCCAACGTCCTGACTTTC.

The chain couples TRBV5-6 to TRBJ1-2; D may be TRBD1 (5 bases). Germline V gives CDR1 SGHDT, CDR2 YYEEEE. Trimming stripped 1 base from V and 7 bases from J, with 8 bases between. The CDR3 extends over 12 amino acids. The CDR3, as DNA: TGTGCCAGCAGCTTGCCCCAGGGTGGCTACACCTTC. It specifies CASSLPQGGYTF. The full variable domain, with the rest looked up from reference TRBV5-6 and TRBJ1-2, is DAGVTQSPTHLIKTRGQQVTLRCSPKSGHDTVSWYQQALGQGPQFIFQYYEEEERQRGNFPDRFSGHQFPNYSSELNVNALLLGDSALYLCASSLPQGGYTFGSGTRLTVV.

The chain joins TRBV10-3 to TRBJ1-1, with a tentative D call TRBD1 (6 bases). V lost 7 bases to trimming and J lost 1 base, with 10 bases between them. CDR1 ENHRY and CDR2 SYGVKD come from the germline V gene. The CDR3 is 13 residues long. CDR3 amino acids: CAITKDRNTEAFF. CDR3 nucleotides: TGTGCCATCACCAAGGACAGGAACACTGAAGCTTTCTTT.

V and J are TRBV10-2 and TRBJ1-1; possible D gene TRBD1, 5 bases. V was cut by 3 bases and J by 1 base, with 9 bases left in between. Germline lookup yields CDR1 WSHSY and CDR2 SAAADI. The CDR3 is 14 amino acids. In nucleotides, the CDR3 is TGCGCCAGCAGTGATGGGGGATGGAACACTGAAGCTTTCTTT. Its protein product is CASSDGGWNTEAFF.

The gene calls are TRBV10-2 and TRBJ2-3; D ambiguous. Germline V gives CDR1 WSHSY, CDR2 SAAADI. Trimming removed 2 bases at V and 0 bases at J, with 18 bases between. The CDR3 has 18 amino acids. The CDR3 bases are TGCGCCAGCAGTGAGCCGTTTATCGACACGAAGAGCACAGATACGCAGTATTTT. Translating it yields CASSEPFIDTKSTDTQYF.

The V call is TRBV29-1, the J call TRBJ1-6; perhaps TRBD1 as D (5 bases). Germline CDR1 is SQVTM and CDR2 is ANQGSEA. V lost 6 bases and J lost 7, with 10 bases in between. CDR3 length: 12 residues. The CDR3 reads CSVGDRNSPLHF. The CDR3 DNA reads as TGCAGCGTCGGCGACAGAAATTCACCCCTCCACTTT.

This rearrangement joins TRBV9 to TRBJ1-5; no clear D. From germline, CDR1 is SGDLS and CDR2 YYNGEE. Trimming stripped 2 bases from V and 0 bases from J, with 6 bases between. The CDR3 covers 14 residues. As DNA, the CDR3 is TGTGCCAGCAGCGTCCAGGATAGCAATCAGCCCCAGCATTTT. Protein sequence: CASSVQDSNQPQHF.

This sequence joins TRBV21-1 and TRBJ1-5. TRBV21-1 corresponds to a pseudogene. The CDR3 runs to 14 residues. The CDR3 bases are TGTGCCAGCAGCAAAAGGGGAGGGGGACAGCCCCAGCATTTT. It yields the protein CASSKRGGGQPQHF.

Remarks on this clone: At one boundary the junction diverges from the germline segment, which might be a read error. The same CDR3 is also encoded by other DNA sequences in this sample. This chain uses TRBV5-1 with TRBJ2-3; D not certain. Germline CDR1 SGHRS, CDR2 YFSETQ. The CDR3 has 12 amino acids. CDR3 protein: CASSLRVDTQYF. The CDR3 coding sequence is TGCGCCAGCAGCTTGAGGGTGGATACGCAGTATTTC.

The chain uses TRBV25-1 and TRBJ2-7; D not resolved. The CDR3 runs 17 residues. The V gene lost 3 bases and the J gene lost 0 bases, with 18 bases spanning the gap. CDR1 and CDR2 from the germline V gene are MGHDK and SYGVNS. CDR3 amino acids: CASSEMMAASRSYEQYF. For the CDR3, the DNA is TGTGCCAGCAGTGAGATGATGGCGGCATCCCGCTCCTACGAGCAGTACTTC.

In its sample, this clone was seen once. This chain connects TRBV5-6 to TRBJ2-7; D tentatively fits TRBD1 or TRBD2 (6 bases each). The ends were cut back, 5 bases at V and 4 bases at J, with 16 bases in the middle. In germline, CDR1 is SGHDT, CDR2 YYEEEE. CDR3 length: 14 residues. CDR3 protein: CASRGGTYLYEQYF. CDR3 sequence (DNA): TGTGCCAGCAGAGGAGGGACATACTTATACGAGCAGTACTTC. The full variable domain, its missing parts supplied by reference TRBV5-6 and TRBJ2-7, is DAGVTQSPTHLIKTRGQQVTLRCSPKSGHDTVSWYQQALGQGPQFIFQYYEEEERQRGNFPDRFSGHQFPNYSSELNVNALLLGDSALYLCASRGGTYLYEQYFGPGTRLTVT.

The J gene is TRBJ2-3, the V gene TRBV5-1; D not certain. The CDR3 runs to 13 residues. The germline V and J ends were trimmed by 8 bases and 6 bases, with 16 bases remaining between them. CDR1 and CDR2 from the germline V gene are SGHRS and YFSETQ. The CDR3 is CASSPILGDTQYF. The CDR3, as DNA: TGCGCCAGTTCCCCAATTCTTGGGGATACGCAGTATTTT. Drawing the rest from reference TRBV5-1 and TRBJ2-3, the complete variable domain is KAGVTQTPRYLIKTRGQQVTLSCSPISGHRSVSWYQQTPGQGLQFLFEYFSETQRNKGNFPGRFSGRQFSNSRSEMNVSTLELGDSALYLCASSPILGDTQYFGPGTRLTVL.

The genes are TRBV15 and TRBJ1-3, with TRBD1 matching 7 bases. From germline, CDR1 is LNHNV and CDR2 YYDKDF (reference sequence). The CDR3 has 14 residues. J was trimmed by 0 bases and V by 4 bases; bases with no gene match: 0. The CDR3 DNA follows: TGTGCCACCAGCACAGGGGGCTCTGGAAACACCATATATTTT. Residues: CATSTGGSGNTIYF.

The chain links TRBV7-2 to TRBJ2-5, with TRBD1 matching over 8 bases. The CDR3 runs 15 residues. V shed 0 bases and J 5 bases; nucleotides not matched to a gene: 5. Germline V gives CDR1 SGHTA, CDR2 FQGNSA. CDR3 nucleotides: TGTGCCAGCAGCTTAGCTTTGGACAGGGCTGAGACCCAGTACTTC. Translating gives CASSLALDRAETQYF. Based on the CDR3 plus reference TRBV7-2 and TRBJ2-5, the full variable domain is GAGVSQSPSNKVTEKGKDVELRCDPISGHTALYWYRQSLGQGLEFLIYFQGNSAPDKSGLPSDRFSAERTGGSVSTLTIQRTQQEDSAVYLCASSLALDRAETQYFGPGTRLLVL.

The V call is TRBV6-5, the J call TRBJ2-7; 9 bases align to TRBD1. Germline loops: CDR1 MNHEY, CDR2 SVGAGI. CDR3 length: 13 residues. J lost 6 bases, V lost 6 bases, and 6 bases had no gene match. CDR3 DNA sequence: TGTGCCAGCAGCCTGACAGGGGGGTTCGAGCAGTACTTC. Protein: CASSLTGGFEQYF.

The chain employs TRBV28 and TRBJ1-1, with D possibly matching TRBD1 (5 bases). V lost 3 bases and J lost 3, with 8 bases in between. This CDR3 has 13 residues. CDR1 is MDHEN, CDR2 SYDVKM, per germline. CDR3: CASSFVRDTEAFF. CDR3 coding DNA: TGTGCCAGCAGTTTCGTCAGGGACACTGAAGCTTTCTTT.

This chain joins TRBV9 and TRBJ1-4; tentative D call: TRBD1 (6 bases). Germline V gene data show CDR1 as SGDLS and CDR2 as YYNGEE. The CDR3 is 14 amino acids. The germline V and J ends were trimmed by 4 bases and 4 bases, with 11 bases remaining between them. The DNA for the CDR3 is TGTGCCAGCAGCTTACAGGGAGATAATGAAAAACTGTTTTTT. Amino acids: CASSLQGDNEKLFF.

This clone was recorded once. The V gene is TRBV11-1, the J gene TRBJ2-7; the D is unclear. CDR3 length: 12 amino acids. V dropped 3 bases and J dropped 4 bases, with 7 bases sitting between them. CDR1 SGHAT and CDR2 FQDESV come from the germline V gene (reference sequence). The CDR3 coding sequence is TGTGCCAGCAGCTTCGGGTCTTACGAGCAGTACTTC. It translates to CASSFGSYEQYF.